Given below is one T cell receptor beta chain in context. Its cognate antigen is unknown. The authors ran a second PCR of about 6 to 12 cycles using a sample-barcoded 5' primer and a J-beta primer mix. From each sample, at least 2.5 million paired-end reads containing CDR3 were obtained. Via MiXCR, TCRdb re-called the 5' RACE reads, giving one row per CDR3 protein. This table has fewer than 800,000 distinct CDR3 sequences, under 25% appearing once. J was trimmed by 4 bases and V by 1 base; bases with no gene match: 2. Germline CDR1 reads MGHRA; CDR2 reads YSYEKL. There are 15 residues in the CDR3. The entry originates in a study of blood T cells in healthy people across ages. Study-wide results and caveats: Estimates drawn from one million T cells were deemed to understate diversity. TCR beta diversity, measured per million T cells, fell in a roughly linear way with age.

Material for sequencing was blood. The J gene is TRBJ2-3, the V gene TRBV4-1, with 10 bases fitting TRBD2. This clonotype was sampled from a man between 65 and 85 years old in good health. The CDR3 DNA follows: TGCGCCAGCAGCCAAGCTAGCGGGAGCCCAGATACGCAGTATTTT. Translated, it gives CASSQASGSPDTQYF.